The 10 T cell receptor beta chains presented below share a single source sample, sequenced in a study of blood T cells in healthy people across ages. Combining a sample-barcoded 5' primer with a J-beta primer mix, a second PCR ran for roughly 6 to 11 cycles. TCRdb re-derived calls from the 5' RACE reads in MiXCR, one entry per CDR3 protein. The sample yields 600,000 or so distinct CDR3 sequences, around 21% seen once. Sequencing was carried out using blood. The receptors were sampled from a man between 70 and 80 years old in good health.

Comments on this clonotype: This may be a read error: a much more frequent sequence differs by one nucleotide. The chain links TRBV6-1 to TRBJ1-1; D not certain. This CDR3 spans 13 amino acids. CDR1 and CDR2 (germline): MNHNS, SASEGT. The CDR3 nucleotides are TGTGCCAGCAGTCCGCTCGGGGTAGCTGAAGATTTCTTT. Protein product: CASSPLGVAEDFF.

This clonotype was picked up a small number of times. CDR3 amino acids: CASRSGTDYNEQFF. The CDR3 nucleotides read TGTGCCAGCAGGTCCGGGACTGATTACAATGAGCAGTTCTTC. The rearrangement uses TRBV7-2 and TRBJ2-1; TRBD2 might be the D (6 bases). The germline V gene encodes CDR1 SGHTA and CDR2 FQGNSA. CDR3 length equals 14 residues. The V end lost 6 bases, the J end lost 4 bases, and 13 bases lay between the germline ends.

The chain recombines TRBV3-1 with TRBJ2-7; TRBD1 agrees at 9 bases. Germline-derived CDR1 and CDR2 are LGHDT and YNNKEL (reference sequence). The V and J ends lost 2 bases and 7 bases, in that order; junction bases with no gene match: 6. This CDR3 contains 14 residues. The CDR3 coding sequence is TGTGCCAGCAGCCAACCGGGACAGGGCGGGGAGCAGTACTTC. Amino acid sequence: CASSQPGQGGEQYF.

The chain joins TRBV11-2 to TRBJ2-1; 9 bases line up with TRBD2. The V segment lost 5 bases and the J segment 9 bases; nucleotides outside the gene matches: 8. This CDR3 is built from 14 residues. Per the germline V gene, CDR1 is SGHAT and CDR2 is FQNNGV. This chain's CDR3 is CASSDWGLAGEQFF. In nucleotides, the CDR3 is TGTGCCAGCAGCGACTGGGGACTAGCTGGTGAGCAGTTCTTC.

The J gene is TRBJ2-1, the V gene TRBV27, with D possibly matching TRBD2 (5 bases). Germline CDR1 MNHEY, CDR2 SMNVEV (reference sequence). This CDR3 region has 12 residues. Deletions cut 6 bases from V and 10 bases from J, with 13 bases between. The CDR3 is CASSLFPGEQFF. The CDR3 DNA is TGTGCCAGCAGCCTTTTCCCGGGGGAGCAGTTCTTC.

This chain joins TRBV7-9 and TRBJ1-2; D remains ambiguous. Trimming stripped 1 base from V and 2 bases from J, with 8 bases between. Germline CDR1 SEHNR, CDR2 FQNEAQ (reference sequence). The CDR3 sequence is 14 residues long. CDR3 in amino acids: CASSLGRTNYGYTF. The CDR3 nucleotides are TGTGCCAGCAGCTTAGGCAGGACCAACTATGGCTACACCTTC. Full variable domain (remainder filled in from reference TRBV7-9 and TRBJ1-2): DTGVSQNPRHKITKRGQNVTFRCDPISEHNRLYWYRQTLGQGPEFLTYFQNEAQLEKSRLLSDRFSAERPKGSFSTLEIQRTEQGDSAMYLCASSLGRTNYGYTFGSGTRLTVV.

The V call is TRBV18, the J call TRBJ2-1, with D possibly being TRBD2 (6 bases). This CDR3 spans 15 amino acids. CDR1 is KGHSH, CDR2 LQKENI, per germline. V dropped 0 bases and J dropped 9 bases, with 15 bases sitting between them. In DNA form, the CDR3 reads TGTGCCAGCTCACCACCGGAGCTAGCGCTTAGTGAGCAGTTCTTC. This gives the protein CASSPPELALSEQFF. The variable domain in full, completed from reference TRBV18 and TRBJ2-1, reads NAGVMQNPRHLVRRRGQEARLRCSPMKGHSHVYWYRQLPEEGLKFMVYLQKENIIDESGMPKERFSAEFPKEGPSILRIQQVVRGDSAAYFCASSPPELALSEQFFGPGTRLTVL.

The V and J genes are TRBV19 and TRBJ1-6; 11 positions match TRBD1. The V segment lost 10 bases and the J segment 12 bases; nucleotides outside the gene matches: 5. The CDR3 sequence is 12 residues long. CDR1 LNHDA and CDR2 SQIVND come from the germline V gene (reference sequence). The CDR3 protein is CANGQGARPLHF. The CDR3 bases are TGTGCCAATGGACAGGGGGCTAGACCCCTCCACTTT. Full variable domain (remainder filled in from reference TRBV19 and TRBJ1-6): DGGITQSPKYLFRKEGQNVTLSCEQNLNHDAMYWYRQDPGQGLRLIYYSQIVNDFQKGDIAEGYSVSREKKESFPLTVTSAQKNPTAFYLCANGQGARPLHFGNGTRLTVT.

At least ten counts were recorded for this clonotype. The chain employs TRBV7-9 and TRBJ1-1; 8 nucleotides align to TRBD1. The CDR3 covers 14 residues. The V gene's germline CDR1 is SEHNR and CDR2 FQNEAQ (reference sequence). V lost 5 bases, J lost 2 bases, and 4 bases stayed unmatched. The CDR3 bases are TGTGCCAGCAGCAGACAGGGGACCAACACTGAAGCTTTCTTT. This translates into CASSRQGTNTEAFF.

A note on this clonotype: One end of the junction is discordant with germline, which a read error may explain. This chain uses TRBV7-3 with TRBJ2-1; D is uncertain. This CDR3 is built from 15 residues. The germline V gene has CDR1 SGHTA and CDR2 FQGTGA. As DNA, the CDR3 is TGTGCCAGCAGCTCAATCCCGAGCTCCTGCAATGAGCAGTTCTTC. This translates into CASSSIPSSCNEQFF.